This T cell receptor beta chain was sequenced in a study of blood T cell repertoires in COVID-19. Study-wide background: The United States, Italy and Spain provided the acute and convalescent COVID-19 samples.

Repertoires were generated with immunoSEQ multiplex PCR, while TCRdb's copy carries only in-frame clones and drops some. Of 200,000 to 250,000 clones in the sample, approximately 90% were seen once. The CDR3 totals 15 residues. Germline V gene data show CDR1 as SGHAT and CDR2 as FQNNGV. V was cut by 5 bases and J by 0 bases, with 13 bases left in between. This clone has a single count. The chain employs TRBV11-2 and TRBJ1-1; D is undetermined. This TCR derives from a man aged 25-40 years with COVID-19, enrolled during active disease. The sequenced material came from peripheral blood. CDR3 in amino acids: CASSHNRDMNTEAFF. CDR3 coding DNA: TGTGCCAGCAGCCATAACAGAGACATGAACACTGAAGCTTTCTTT.